The clone carrying this T cell receptor beta chain was recorded a few times. This specimen comes from a study of blood T cell repertoires in COVID-19. Study at large: Sites across the United States, Italy and Spain contributed samples from acute and convalescent COVID-19. T cells, B-cell-depleted T cells, or PBMCs provided the cDNA or gDNA that served as material.

From germline, CDR1 is SGHAT and CDR2 FQNNGV. The CDR3 loop spans 14 amino acids. Trimming pared 2 bases from V and 4 bases from J, leaving 9 bases between. Original analysis: From reference gene primer amplification, estimates of nucleated cell counts were derived. Clones were sequenced by immunoSEQ multiplex PCR, and TCRdb holds only the in-frame ones, with some missing. The V and J calls and clone size come from that table; D and trimming were worked out from the DNA. The sample has roughly 330,000 clones; about four fifths are singletons. This sequence originates from a woman in her 50s with acute or convalescent COVID-19. The rearrangement joins TRBV11-2 to TRBJ1-5; D remains ambiguous. The sequenced material came from peripheral blood. The CDR3 protein is CASSLNQRNQPQHF. CDR3 nucleotide sequence: TGTGCCAGCAGCTTAAATCAGCGGAATCAGCCCCAGCATTTT.